One sample yielded the 2 T cell receptor beta chains listed below, sequenced in a study of cytotoxic CD8 clonotypes in ibrutinib-treated CLL. The data were produced by immunoSEQ multiplex PCR, yet TCRdb's version contains in-frame clones alone and is incomplete. The table shows roughly 250,000 clones, with under 80% occurring only once. The source was PBMCs, collected after 24 months of ibrutinib treatment. Every receptor here comes from a human donor with chronic lymphocytic leukemia.

The genes are TRBV30 and TRBJ2-1; 7 bases line up with TRBD2. This CDR3 region has 14 residues. V was clipped by 3 bases and J by 0 bases; unmatched bases: 2. CDR1 is GTSNPN, CDR2 SVGIG, per germline (reference sequence). The CDR3 reads CAWRGLSSYNEQFF. In DNA form, the CDR3 reads TGTGCCTGGAGGGGACTAAGCTCCTACAATGAGCAGTTCTTC. Drawing the rest from reference TRBV30 and TRBJ2-1, the complete variable domain is SQTIHQWPATLVQPVGSPLSLECTVEGTSNPNLYWYRQAAGRGLQLLFYSVGIGQISSEVPQNLSASRPQDRQFILSSKKLLLSDSGFYLCAWRGLSSYNEQFFGPGTRLTVL.

This clone was found a few times. The genes are TRBV28 and TRBJ2-7, with D perhaps TRBD2 (5 bases). The CDR3 is 12 amino acids. The V end was cut by 1 base, the J end by 6 bases, with 7 bases between. Germline V gene sequence: CDR1 MDHEN, CDR2 SYDVKM. The DNA of the CDR3 is TGTGCCAGCAGTTTATCCGAGGGCGAGCAGTACTTC. This gives the protein CASSLSEGEQYF.